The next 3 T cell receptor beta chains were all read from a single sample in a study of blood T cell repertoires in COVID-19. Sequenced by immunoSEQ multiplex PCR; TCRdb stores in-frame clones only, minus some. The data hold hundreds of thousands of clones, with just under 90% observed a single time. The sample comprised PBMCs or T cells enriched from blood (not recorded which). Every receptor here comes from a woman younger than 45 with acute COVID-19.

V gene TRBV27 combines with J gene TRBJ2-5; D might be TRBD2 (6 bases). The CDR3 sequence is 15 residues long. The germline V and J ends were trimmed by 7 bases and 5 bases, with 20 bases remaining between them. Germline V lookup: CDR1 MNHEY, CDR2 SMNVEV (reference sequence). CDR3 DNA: TGTGCCAGCACCCGCGGGACCGGAGGTCGGGAGACCCAGTACTTC. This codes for CASTRGTGGRETQYF.

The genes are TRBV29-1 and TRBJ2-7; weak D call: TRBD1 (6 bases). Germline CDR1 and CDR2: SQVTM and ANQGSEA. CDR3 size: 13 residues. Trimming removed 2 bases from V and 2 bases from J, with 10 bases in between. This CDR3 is CSVERDTPYEQYF. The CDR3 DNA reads TGCAGCGTTGAACGGGACACTCCCTACGAGCAGTACTTC.

CDR3 loop: CASSPGQGAYGYTF. CDR3 coding DNA: TGTGCCAGCAGCCCCGGGCAGGGGGCGTATGGCTACACCTTC. The chain is built from TRBV3-1 (or the pseudogene TRBV3-2) and TRBJ1-2, with 8 bases that match TRBD1. This CDR3 spans 14 amino acids. Trimming took 4 bases from V and 5 from J; bases not matched to a gene: 6. Germline CDR1 reads LGHDT; CDR2 reads YNNKEL (reference sequence).